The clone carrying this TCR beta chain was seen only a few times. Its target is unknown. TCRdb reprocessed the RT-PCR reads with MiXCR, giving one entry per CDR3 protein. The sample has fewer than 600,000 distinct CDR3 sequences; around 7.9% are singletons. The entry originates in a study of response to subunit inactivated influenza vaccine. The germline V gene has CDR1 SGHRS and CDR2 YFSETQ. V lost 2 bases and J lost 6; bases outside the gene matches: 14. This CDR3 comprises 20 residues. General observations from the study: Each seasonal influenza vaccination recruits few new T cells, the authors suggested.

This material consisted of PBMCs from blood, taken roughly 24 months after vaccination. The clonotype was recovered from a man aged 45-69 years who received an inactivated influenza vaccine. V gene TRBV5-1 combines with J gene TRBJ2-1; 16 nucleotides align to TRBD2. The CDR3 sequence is CASSFPSVGTSGRASNEQFF. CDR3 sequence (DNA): TGCGCCAGCAGCTTCCCATCCGTAGGGACTAGCGGGAGGGCCAGCAATGAGCAGTTCTTC.